Following are 28 T cell receptor beta chains from one sample sequenced in a study of response to subunit inactivated influenza vaccine. In TCRdb, the RT-PCR reads were re-called with MiXCR into one record per CDR3 protein. The sample holds roughly 500,000 distinct CDR3 sequences; under 30% are singletons and the top ten take 2.8%. This sample also belongs to another study, concerning T cells expressing NK-cell markers. In that study: Beta-chain TCR cDNA was generated via 5'RACE template switching with UMIs.

This specimen was CD4+ T cells sorted from PBMCs, taken roughly 13 days after vaccination. The receptors stem from a man aged 50-59 years who received an inactivated influenza vaccine.

The V gene is TRBV4-3, the J gene TRBJ2-7; TRBD2 matches 9 bases. J gave up 3 bases and V 4 bases, and 10 bases lay outside the gene matches. This CDR3 contains 16 residues. Per the germline V gene, CDR1 is LGHNA and CDR2 is YSLEER. This chain's CDR3 is CASSPYMAGGDYEQYF. The CDR3 bases are TGCGCCAGCAGCCCTTATATGGCGGGGGGGGACTACGAGCAGTACTTC.

V and J are TRBV7-2 and TRBJ2-5; D not resolved. The CDR3 contains 14 residues. Trimming took off 5 bases at V and 5 bases at J, with 15 bases between the two ends. Germline V gene lookup returns CDR1 SGHTA and CDR2 FQGNSA. Here the CDR3 DNA reads TGTGCCAGCAGCCTCCCCGGGCCCTGGGAGACCCAGTACTTC. Protein: CASSLPGPWETQYF.

This sequence joins TRBV9 and TRBJ2-3; D call uncertain. Germline V gene data show CDR1 as SGDLS and CDR2 as YYNGEE. This CDR3 is built from 15 residues. The V end was cut by 3 bases, the J end by 2 bases, with 13 bases between. The CDR3 is CASSGSGGLTDTQYF. The DNA of the CDR3 is TGTGCCAGCAGCGGTAGTGGTGGGCTCACAGATACGCAGTATTTT.

This clonotype has just a few counts. The rearrangement joins TRBV29-1 to TRBJ2-7; 7 bases fit TRBD1. CDR1 SQVTM and CDR2 ANQGSEA come from the germline V gene. CDR3 length: 14 amino acids. V gave up 6 bases and J gave up 4 bases; unmatched junction bases: 12. This CDR3 reads CSVSGQVARYEQYF. The CDR3 coding sequence is TGCAGCGTGTCCGGACAGGTGGCCCGTTACGAGCAGTACTTC.

This clonotype was observed a few times. This chain links TRBV5-8 with TRBJ1-4; the D is unclear. Germline loops: CDR1 SGHTS, CDR2 YDEGEE. V lost 0 bases to trimming and J lost 4 bases, with 7 bases between them. This CDR3 has 14 residues. CDR3 amino acids: CASSLGLSNEKLFF. The CDR3 DNA sequence: TGTGCCAGCAGCTTGGGACTGAGTAATGAAAAACTGTTTTTT.

This sequence joins TRBV4-1 and TRBJ1-1; D call uncertain. Germline V gene data show CDR1 as MGHRA and CDR2 as YSYEKL. Trimming removed 0 bases from V and 2 bases from J, with 7 bases in between. The CDR3 spans 14 residues. The CDR3: CASSQDPYNTEAFF. As DNA, the CDR3 is TGCGCCAGCAGCCAAGACCCTTATAACACTGAAGCTTTCTTT.

The gene calls are TRBV11-1 and TRBJ1-4; D may be TRBD1 (5 bases). Germline V gene data show CDR1 as SGHAT and CDR2 as FQDESV (reference sequence). CDR3 size: 18 residues. V dropped 4 bases and J dropped 0 bases, with 18 bases sitting between them. In nucleotides, the CDR3 is TGTGCCAGCAGCTCCGACAGAGACCTCGGTCCAACTAATGAAAAACTGTTTTTT. This translates into CASSSDRDLGPTNEKLFF.

In this sample, this clonotype turned up a few times. The gene calls are TRBV14 and TRBJ1-5, with D possibly being TRBD1 (6 bases). Between the trimmed V and J ends, which lost 3 bases and 9 bases, there was a span of 12 bases. The length of the CDR3 is 13 residues. CDR1 and CDR2 from the germline V gene are SGHDN and FVKESK. The CDR3 nucleotides read TGTGCCAGCAGCCAGGGACACTCGGGGCCCCAGCATTTT. This sequence encodes CASSQGHSGPQHF.

This clonotype has just a few counts. This sequence joins TRBV12-3 or TRBV12-4 and TRBJ2-5; D gene uncertain. CDR3 length equals 14 residues. Trimming took off 8 bases at V and 5 bases at J, with 18 bases between the two ends. Written as DNA, the CDR3 is TGTGCCAGCCGTAACACTGGCCCCGGGGAGACCCAGTACTTC. Its protein product is CASRNTGPGETQYF.

J is TRBJ2-1 and V is TRBV4-2, with D tentatively TRBD2 (5 bases). Germline CDR1 reads LGHNA; CDR2 reads YNFKEQ. The CDR3 runs 16 residues. V was pared by 0 bases and J by 9 bases, with 18 bases between. The DNA for the CDR3 is TGTGCCAGCAGCCAAGAGGATGGTCTTGCCCGGGGTGAGCAGTTCTTC. Translating gives CASSQEDGLARGEQFF.

Comment on this clonotype: At one end, the junction sequence differs from germline, possibly due to a read error. The rearrangement joins TRBV7-9 to TRBJ2-5; weak D call: TRBD2 (5 bases). The CDR3 has 16 residues. Germline CDR1 and CDR2: SEHNR and FQNEAQ (reference sequence). The CDR3, as DNA: TGTACCAGCAGCCCCCCCTTAGCGAGGCGAGAAGAGACCCAGTACTTC. It yields the protein CTSSPPLARREETQYF.

This clonotype appeared many times. The rearrangement links TRBV29-1 to TRBJ2-7; D remains ambiguous. Germline lookup yields CDR1 SQVTM and CDR2 ANQGSEA. V was cut by 1 base and J by 4 bases, with 5 bases left in between. The CDR3 consists of 11 residues. CDR3 DNA sequence: TGCAGCGTTGAAGTGCGGTACGAGCAGTACTTC. Translated: CSVEVRYEQYF.

This rearrangement joins TRBV7-3 to TRBJ2-2; TRBD1 matches 7 bases. This CDR3 comprises 13 residues. The junction had 3 bases not matched to a gene; V was cut back by 4 bases and J by 7 bases. Germline values: CDR1 SGHTA, CDR2 FQGTGA. CDR3 residues: CASSSRTGGELFF. The CDR3 DNA follows: TGTGCCAGCAGCTCCAGGACAGGCGGGGAGCTGTTTTTT.

The sample holds a few counts of this clonotype. The chain uses TRBV28 and TRBJ2-2, with D possibly being TRBD2 (6 bases). The CDR3 covers 16 residues. V shed 0 bases and J shed 3 bases, with 11 bases lying between them. CDR1 MDHEN and CDR2 SYDVKM come from the germline V gene. The CDR3 DNA reads as TGTGCCAGCAGTTTATGGAGGGACTTACACACCGGGGAGCTGTTTTTT. As protein: CASSLWRDLHTGELFF.

In this sample, this clonotype turned up many times. The gene calls are TRBV11-2 and TRBJ2-1; D may be TRBD2 (5 bases). From germline, CDR1 is SGHAT and CDR2 FQNNGV. V was pared by 1 base and J by 4 bases, with 17 bases between. This CDR3 region has 17 residues. CDR3 amino acids: CASSLVLLKDFYNEQFF. The CDR3, as DNA: TGTGCCAGCAGCTTAGTCCTACTAAAGGACTTTTACAATGAGCAGTTCTTC.

The V gene is TRBV20-1, the J gene TRBJ2-5; D may be TRBD2 (5 bases). V was clipped by 7 bases and J by 2 bases, with 14 bases between them. Germline assignment: CDR1 DFQATT and CDR2 SNEGSKA (reference sequence). The CDR3 has 13 residues. The CDR3 DNA follows: TGCAGTGAATCCGGGGTCTCGCAAGAGACCCAGTACTTC. Translation gives CSESGVSQETQYF.

The rearrangement joins TRBV11-2 to TRBJ2-7, with TRBD1 identical over 9 bases. Per the germline V gene, CDR1 is SGHAT and CDR2 is FQNNGV. V lost 6 bases, J lost 1 base, and 10 bases stayed unmatched. The CDR3 sequence is 16 residues long. The CDR3 DNA reads as TGTGCCAGCAGGAAACCCGGGACAGGGAGATCCTACGAGCAGTACTTC. Protein product: CASRKPGTGRSYEQYF.

V usage is TRBV12-3 or TRBV12-4 and J usage is TRBJ2-1, with D perhaps given as TRBD1 or TRBD2 (5 bases each). Trimming shortened V by 1 base and J by 8 bases, and 12 bases separated the two germline ends. The CDR3 consists of 14 residues. CDR3 sequence: CASSLGGSSDEQFF. The CDR3 coding sequence is TGTGCCAGCAGTTTAGGGGGGTCCTCGGATGAGCAGTTCTTC.

The rearrangement uses TRBV20-1 and TRBJ1-2; 10 bases map to TRBD1. Germline trimming cut 3 bases from V and 8 bases from J; bases unmatched to any gene: 9. Germline V CDR1 and CDR2: DFQATT, SNEGSKA (reference sequence). CDR3 size: 14 residues. CDR3 nucleotides: TGCAGTGCTAGTAAAGTAGACAGGGGGCAAGGCTACACCTTC. Its protein product is CSASKVDRGQGYTF.

DNA for the CDR3: TGCAGTGCTAGAGTGGCTAGCGGGGGGGCCTTTGAGCAGTACTTC. This encodes CSARVASGGAFEQYF. V and J are TRBV20-1 and TRBJ2-7; 12 bases map to TRBD2. CDR3 size: 15 residues. The germline V gene encodes CDR1 DFQATT and CDR2 SNEGSKA (reference sequence). V shed 1 base, J shed 7 bases, and the junction held 8 bases outside the gene matches.

This clonotype appeared a few times. The chain joins TRBV24-1 to TRBJ2-2; TRBD2 might be the D (5 bases). V was clipped by 3 bases and J by 8 bases, with 9 bases between them. CDR1 and CDR2 from the germline V gene are KGHDR and SFDVKD. The length of the CDR3 is 13 residues. CDR3 bases: TGTGCCACCAGTGATCGGAGGTCAGGGGAGCTGTTTTTT. It specifies CATSDRRSGELFF.

This clonotype appeared a few times. The chain recombines TRBV12-3 or TRBV12-4 with TRBJ2-1; D is uncertain. CDR3 length equals 11 residues. The V end was cut by 4 bases, the J end by 9 bases, with 7 bases between. The DNA of the CDR3 is TGTGCCAGCAGTTCTCTAGGTGAGCAGTTCTTC. Translating gives CASSSLGEQFF.

CDR3 nucleotides: TGCAGTGCTAGGTCAGAGACCCAGTACTTC. This gives the protein CSARSETQYF. This chain links TRBV20-1 with TRBJ2-5; D uncertain. V was trimmed by 3 bases and J by 4 bases, leaving 3 bases between them. The CDR3 runs to 10 residues. Germline loops: CDR1 DFQATT, CDR2 SNEGSKA (reference sequence).

Only a few counts were recorded for this clonotype. V gene TRBV6-5 combines with J gene TRBJ1-2, with a possible D match to TRBD1 (5 bases). With 5 bases removed from V and 7 bases from J, the gap between germline ends came to 11 bases. This CDR3 has 12 amino acids. Germline CDR1 MNHEY, CDR2 SVGAGI. The CDR3 nucleotides read TGTGCCAGCAGTACGCAGGGTAGTGGCTACACCTTC. Amino acid sequence: CASSTQGSGYTF.

This clonotype came up a few times. The chain carries TRBV5-1 and TRBJ2-2, with a weak D call TRBD1 (6 bases). The CDR3 totals 15 residues. Germline V CDR1 and CDR2: SGHRS, YFSETQ. V lost 1 base and J 3 bases, leaving 10 bases between the germline ends. CDR3 sequence reads: CASSLMSGDTGELFF. The CDR3 nucleotides read TGCGCCAGCAGCTTGATGTCAGGGGACACCGGGGAGCTGTTTTTT.

Only a few counts were recorded for this clonotype. The chain is built from TRBV6-2 or TRBV6-3 and TRBJ2-1, with TRBD2 identical over 16 bases. The V gene's germline CDR1 is MNHEY and CDR2 SVGEGT. The CDR3 is 18 residues long. The V gene end was trimmed by 5 bases and the J gene end by 4 bases; junction bases not matched to a gene: 8. The DNA for the CDR3 is TGTGCCAGCAGTGGGACTAGCGGGAGGGGAATACTTTACAATGAGCAGTTCTTC. This encodes CASSGTSGRGILYNEQFF.

The sample holds a few counts of this clonotype. The rearrangement joins TRBV4-3 to TRBJ2-5; D remains ambiguous. Trimming stripped 1 base from V and 4 bases from J, with 10 bases between. CDR1 is LGHNA and CDR2 is YSLEER in the germline V gene. The CDR3 consists of 14 residues. CDR3 bases: TGCGCCAGCAGCCAAGGGATAGTAGGAGAGACCCAGTACTTC. This codes for CASSQGIVGETQYF.

The chain recombines TRBV11-2 with TRBJ1-3; 7 positions match TRBD1. Trimming took 5 bases from V and 2 from J; bases not matched to a gene: 9. The CDR3 totals 16 residues. Germline V lookup: CDR1 SGHAT, CDR2 FQNNGV. The CDR3 region has the DNA TGTGCCAGCAGCCCCTCCCCAGACAGGGCTGGAAACACCATATATTTT. It encodes CASSPSPDRAGNTIYF. Looking up the rest from reference TRBV11-2 and TRBJ1-3 gives the full variable domain: EAGVAQSPRYKIIEKRQSVAFWCNPISGHATLYWYQQILGQGPKLLIQFQNNGVVDDSQLPKDRFSAERLKGVDSTLKIQPAKLEDSAVYLCASSPSPDRAGNTIYFGEGSWLTVV.